This TCR beta chain stems from a study of CD8 T cells in ankylosing spondylitis. Study-wide points: Typical of ankylosing spondylitis blood, it appeared, was a TCR beta motif of under 10 highly homologous variants. Significant enrichment of disease-linked clones was reported in matched ankylosing spondylitis synovial fluid.

This CDR3 has 20 residues. The V end was cut by 2 bases, the J end by 1 base, with 24 bases between. The germline V gene encodes CDR1 MNHEY and CDR2 SVGEGT. As for this clonotype: The target antigen is unknown.

TCRdb fed the 5' RACE reads into MiXCR, producing one record per CDR3 protein. The sample records hundreds of thousands of distinct CDR3 sequences, about 12% being singletons. Sequenced input: blood, either unsorted or a sorted T cell fraction (not recorded which). This chain joins TRBV6-2 or TRBV6-3 and TRBJ2-1, with a tentative D call TRBD2 (5 bases). This TCR was sampled from a male donor with ankylosing spondylitis. The CDR3 DNA reads TGTGCCAGCAGTTACCTTGAGCGTGACTGGCGGGCCTTGTCCTACAATGAGCAGTTCTTC. Its translation is CASSYLERDWRALSYNEQFF.